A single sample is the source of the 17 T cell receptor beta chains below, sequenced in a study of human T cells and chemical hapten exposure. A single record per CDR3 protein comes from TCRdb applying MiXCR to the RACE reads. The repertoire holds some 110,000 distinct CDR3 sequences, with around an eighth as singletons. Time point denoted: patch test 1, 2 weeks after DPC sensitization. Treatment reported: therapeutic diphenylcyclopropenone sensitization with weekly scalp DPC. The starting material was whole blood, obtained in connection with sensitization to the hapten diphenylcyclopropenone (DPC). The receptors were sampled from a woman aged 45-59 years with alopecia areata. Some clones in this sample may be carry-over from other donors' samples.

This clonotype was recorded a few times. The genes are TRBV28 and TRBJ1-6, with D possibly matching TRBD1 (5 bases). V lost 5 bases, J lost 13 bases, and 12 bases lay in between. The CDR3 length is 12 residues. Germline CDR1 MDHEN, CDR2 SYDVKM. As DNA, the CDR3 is TGTGCCAGCAGTCTGGACAATCTCCCCCTCCACTTT. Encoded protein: CASSLDNLPLHF.

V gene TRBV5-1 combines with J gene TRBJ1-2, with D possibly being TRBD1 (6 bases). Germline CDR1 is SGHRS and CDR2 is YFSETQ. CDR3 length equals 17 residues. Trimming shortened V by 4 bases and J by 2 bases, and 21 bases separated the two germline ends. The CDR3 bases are TGCGCCAGCAGCCGCGGAGGGACATCGGACACCAACTATGGCTACACCTTC. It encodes CASSRGGTSDTNYGYTF. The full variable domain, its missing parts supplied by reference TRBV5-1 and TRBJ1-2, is KAGVTQTPRYLIKTRGQQVTLSCSPISGHRSVSWYQQTPGQGLQFLFEYFSETQRNKGNFPGRFSGRQFSNSRSEMNVSTLELGDSALYLCASSRGGTSDTNYGYTFGSGTRLTVV.

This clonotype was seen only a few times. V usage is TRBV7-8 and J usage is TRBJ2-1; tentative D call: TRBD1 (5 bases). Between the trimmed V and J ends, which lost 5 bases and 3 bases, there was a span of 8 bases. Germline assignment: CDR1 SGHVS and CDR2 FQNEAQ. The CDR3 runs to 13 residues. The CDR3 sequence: CASSGQGYNEQFF. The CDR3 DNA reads TGTGCCAGCAGCGGGCAGGGCTACAATGAGCAGTTCTTC. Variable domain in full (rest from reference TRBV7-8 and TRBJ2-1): GAGVSQSPRYKVAKRGQDVALRCDPISGHVSLFWYQQALGQGPEFLTYFQNEAQLDKSGLPSDRFFAERPEGSVSTLKIQRTQQEDSAVYLCASSGQGYNEQFFGPGTRLTVL.

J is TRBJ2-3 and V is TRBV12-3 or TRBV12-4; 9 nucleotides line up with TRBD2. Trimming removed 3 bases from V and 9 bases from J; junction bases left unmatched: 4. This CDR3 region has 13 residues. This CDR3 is CASSFTTSGTQYF. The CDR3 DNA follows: TGTGCCAGCAGTTTCACGACTAGCGGAACGCAGTATTTT.

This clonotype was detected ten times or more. CDR3 nucleotide sequence: TGCGCCAGCAGCACCCCGACCTACAATGAGCAGTTCTTC. Its protein is CASSTPTYNEQFF. The rearrangement joins TRBV5-1 to TRBJ2-1, with no clear D. V lost 4 bases, J lost 2 bases, and 7 bases lay in between. Germline V CDR1 and CDR2: SGHRS, YFSETQ. This CDR3 comprises 13 residues.

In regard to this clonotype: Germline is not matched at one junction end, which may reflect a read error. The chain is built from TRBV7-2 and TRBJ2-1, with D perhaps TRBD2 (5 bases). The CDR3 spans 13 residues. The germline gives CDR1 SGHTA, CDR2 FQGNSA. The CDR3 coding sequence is TGTGCCAGCAGCTTAGCTGAGGAGGCTAGCTCATACTTC. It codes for CASSLAEEASSYF.

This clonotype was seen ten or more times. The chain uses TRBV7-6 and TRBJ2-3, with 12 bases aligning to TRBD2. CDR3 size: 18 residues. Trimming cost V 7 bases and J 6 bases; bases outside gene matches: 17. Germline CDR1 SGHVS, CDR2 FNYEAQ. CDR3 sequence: CASTQRTSGTSFLDTQYF. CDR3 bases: TGTGCCAGCACCCAGAGGACTAGCGGGACGAGCTTTCTTGATACGCAGTATTTT.

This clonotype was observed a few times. This chain's CDR3 is CASSSKGQPQHF. Here the CDR3 DNA reads TGTGCCAGCAGCTCAAAGGGGCAGCCCCAGCATTTT. The V call is TRBV28, the J call TRBJ1-5, with TRBD1 as a possible D gene (5 bases). V was clipped by 6 bases and J by 7 bases, with 10 bases between them. The germline gives CDR1 MDHEN, CDR2 SYDVKM. This CDR3 contains 12 residues.

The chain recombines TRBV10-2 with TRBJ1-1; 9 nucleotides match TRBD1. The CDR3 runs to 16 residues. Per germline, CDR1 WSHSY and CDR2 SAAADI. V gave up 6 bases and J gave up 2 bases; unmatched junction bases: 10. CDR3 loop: CASSEDRGIFNTEAFF. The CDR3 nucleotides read TGCGCCAGCAGCGAGGACAGGGGAATATTCAACACTGAAGCTTTCTTT.

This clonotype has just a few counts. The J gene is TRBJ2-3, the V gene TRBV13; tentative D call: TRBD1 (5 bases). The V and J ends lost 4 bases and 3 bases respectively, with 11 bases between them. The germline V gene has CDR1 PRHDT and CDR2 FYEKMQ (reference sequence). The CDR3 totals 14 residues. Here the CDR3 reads CASSSRKGTDTQYF. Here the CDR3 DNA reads TGTGCCAGCAGCTCCCGCAAGGGGACAGATACGCAGTATTTT. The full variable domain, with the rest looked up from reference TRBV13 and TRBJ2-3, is AAGVIQSPRHLIKEKRETATLKCYPIPRHDTVYWYQQGPGQDPQFLISFYEKMQSDKGSIPDRFSAQQFSDYHSELNMSSLELGDSALYFCASSSRKGTDTQYFGPGTRLTVL.

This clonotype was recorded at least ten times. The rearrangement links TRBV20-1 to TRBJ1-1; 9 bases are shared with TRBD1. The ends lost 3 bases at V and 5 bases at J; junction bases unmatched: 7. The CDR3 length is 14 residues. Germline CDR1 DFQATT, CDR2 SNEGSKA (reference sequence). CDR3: CSASGTGIGTEAFF. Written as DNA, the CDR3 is TGCAGTGCTAGTGGGACAGGGATTGGAACTGAAGCTTTCTTT.

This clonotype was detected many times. The chain's CDR3 is CASSLHTGGPYDWEQYF. The CDR3 DNA is TGTGCCAGCAGTCTCCACACCGGGGGTCCTTACGACTGGGAGCAGTACTTC. The chain combines TRBV28 with TRBJ2-7; D may be TRBD2 (6 bases). The length of the CDR3 is 17 residues. The V end lost 5 bases, the J end lost 7 bases, and 27 bases lay between the germline ends. Looked up from germline, CDR1 is MDHEN and CDR2 is SYDVKM.

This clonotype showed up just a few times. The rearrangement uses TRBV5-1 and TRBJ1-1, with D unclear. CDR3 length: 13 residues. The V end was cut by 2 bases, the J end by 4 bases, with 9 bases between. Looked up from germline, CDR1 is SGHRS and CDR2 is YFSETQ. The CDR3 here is CASSFSPSTEAFF. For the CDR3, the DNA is TGCGCCAGCAGCTTTTCTCCGAGCACTGAAGCTTTCTTT.

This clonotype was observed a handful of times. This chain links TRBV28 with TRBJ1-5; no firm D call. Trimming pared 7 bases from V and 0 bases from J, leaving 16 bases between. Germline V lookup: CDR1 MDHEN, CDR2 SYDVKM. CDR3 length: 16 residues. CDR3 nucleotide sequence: TGTGCCAGCAAAAACCCCGGAGCTTATAGCAATCAGCCCCAGCATTTT. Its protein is CASKNPGAYSNQPQHF.

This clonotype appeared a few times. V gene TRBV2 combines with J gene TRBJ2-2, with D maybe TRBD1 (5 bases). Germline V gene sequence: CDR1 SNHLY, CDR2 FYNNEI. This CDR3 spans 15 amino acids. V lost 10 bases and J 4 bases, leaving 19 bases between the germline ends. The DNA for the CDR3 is TGTGCCACCGCTAGTGGGGCAAGGGGCACCGGGGAGCTGTTTTTT. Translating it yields CATASGARGTGELFF.

The CDR3 is CASSQERSGRASVTDTQYF. The DNA of the CDR3 is TGCGCCAGCAGCCAAGAACGTAGCGGGAGGGCAAGTGTGACAGATACGCAGTATTTT. V usage is TRBV4-1 and J usage is TRBJ2-3, with TRBD2 identical over 11 bases. This CDR3 contains 19 residues. Germline CDR1 reads MGHRA; CDR2 reads YSYEKL. The V segment lost 0 bases and the J segment 3 bases; nucleotides outside the gene matches: 11.

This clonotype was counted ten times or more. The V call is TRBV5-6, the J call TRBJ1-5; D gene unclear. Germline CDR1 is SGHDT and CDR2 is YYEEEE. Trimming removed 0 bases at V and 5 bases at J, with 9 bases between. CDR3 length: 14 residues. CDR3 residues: CASSLGAYDQPQHF. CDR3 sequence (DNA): TGTGCCAGCAGCTTGGGGGCTTACGATCAGCCCCAGCATTTT.